This T cell receptor beta chain was recovered during a study of early stage breast cancer tumors. On the study more broadly: Invasive lobular carcinomas made up about 35% of the 12 ER+/PR+/HER2- tumors.

CDR1 and CDR2 (germline): MNHEY, SVGAGI. CDR3 length: 16 residues. Measured with immunoSEQ multiplex PCR; TCRdb has only the in-frame clones, and not every one. The sample consists of about 51,000 clones, around 78% of them appearing once. Regarding the study as a whole: Tumors had approximately 2.4-fold higher T cell density than normal breast.

With respect to this clone: Its antigen is unknown.

Sequencing input: blood. The chain carries TRBV6-5 and TRBJ2-5; 9 nucleotides line up with TRBD2. The J call could be wrong; TRBJ2-7 is a better fit for the DNA end. This TCR was recovered from a person in their 40s with breast cancer. CDR3 sequence reads: CASSYSRREGPYEQYF. CDR3 coding DNA: TGTGCCAGCAGTTACTCGAGGCGGGAGGGGCCCTACGAGCAGTACTTC.